This TCR beta chain derives from a study of response to subunit inactivated influenza vaccine. A single record per CDR3 protein comes from TCRdb applying MiXCR to the RT-PCR reads. Among 450,000 to 500,000 distinct CDR3 sequences listed, about a tenth were seen once. As regards this clonotype: Its matching antigen is unknown.

The study, taken as a whole, reports: Authors proposed each seasonal influenza vaccination draws in few new T cells.

The sequencing used PBMCs from blood, collected 45 days after vaccination. The sequence derives from a man aged 50 or older who received an inactivated influenza vaccine.

The CDR3 loop reads CASSLEPSPALRTPTEAFF. CDR3 DNA sequence: TGTGCCAGCAGCTTAGAGCCCAGCCCGGCACTAAGGACACCCACTGAAGCTTTCTTT. This chain uses TRBV7-8 with TRBJ1-1, with TRBD1 as a possible D gene (5 bases). The CDR3 is 19 residues long. Trimming pared 1 base from V and 4 bases from J, leaving 25 bases between. Germline values: CDR1 SGHVS, CDR2 FQNEAQ. The full variable domain, with the rest looked up from reference TRBV7-8 and TRBJ1-1, is GAGVSQSPRYKVAKRGQDVALRCDPISGHVSLFWYQQALGQGPEFLTYFQNEAQLDKSGLPSDRFFAERPEGSVSTLKIQRTQQEDSAVYLCASSLEPSPALRTPTEAFFGQGTRLTVV.